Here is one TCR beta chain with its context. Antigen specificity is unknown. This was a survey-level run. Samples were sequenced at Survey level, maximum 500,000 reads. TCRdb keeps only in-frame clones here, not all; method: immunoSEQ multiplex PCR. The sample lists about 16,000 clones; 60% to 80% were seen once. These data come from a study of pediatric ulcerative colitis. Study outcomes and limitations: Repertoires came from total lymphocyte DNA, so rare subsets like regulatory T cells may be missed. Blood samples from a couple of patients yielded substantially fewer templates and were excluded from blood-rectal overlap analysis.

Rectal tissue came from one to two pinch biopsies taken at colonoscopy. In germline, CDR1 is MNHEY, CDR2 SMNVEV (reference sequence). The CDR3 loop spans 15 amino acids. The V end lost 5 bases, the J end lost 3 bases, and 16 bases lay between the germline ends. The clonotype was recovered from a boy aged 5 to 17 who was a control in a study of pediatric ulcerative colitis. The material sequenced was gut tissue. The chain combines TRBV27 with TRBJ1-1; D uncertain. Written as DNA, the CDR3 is TGTGCCAGCAGTCCCCGGGTCCGAAGGGACACTGAAGCTTTCTTT. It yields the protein CASSPRVRRDTEAFF.